Detailed here is one T cell receptor (beta chain). The time point denotes: pretreatment peripheral blood. The data were obtained in a study of PD-L1 blockade in urothelial cancer. Profiling relied on immunoSEQ multiplex PCR, and the TCRdb table lists in-frame clones only, not all of them. The table has 100,000 to 150,000 clones, approximately 88% seen once. The sequencing here drew on PBMCs, taken around atezolizumab (anti-PD-L1) treatment. The clonotype comes from a man aged 45 to 65 with urothelial cancer.

The CDR3 coding sequence is TGTGCCAGCAGTTTACCGCAGGGCGTCTATGGCTACACCTTC. This sequence encodes CASSLPQGVYGYTF. The genes are TRBV28 and TRBJ1-2; a weak D match, TRBD1 (5 bases). Germline CDR1 and CDR2: MDHEN and SYDVKM. V was trimmed by 2 bases and J by 4 bases, leaving 11 bases between them. The CDR3 contains 14 residues.